Reported below is one TCR beta chain. Its antigen remains unknown. V lost 10 bases and J lost 4; bases outside the gene matches: 5. The CDR3 covers 13 residues. In germline, CDR1 is SNHLY, CDR2 FYNNEI. This sample stems from a study of a mutant IDH1 vaccine in newly diagnosed glioma. Time point defined: week 35, safety follow-up. Doses comprised 300 ug of mutant IDH1 20-mer peptide each, plus topical imiquimod. Every donor had a new WHO grade 3 or 4 astrocytoma that was IDH1-mutant, with loss of nuclear ATRX. Libraries were prepared by immunoSEQ multiplex PCR; TCRdb keeps only in-frame clonotypes and omits some of them. Of around 70,000 clones in the sample, around 84% were seen once.

The chain is built from TRBV2 and TRBJ2-1; the match to TRBD2 covers 9 bases. This clonotype was sampled from a man aged 25-45 years with glioma. This specimen was PBMCs, taken from a glioma patient whose treatment included an IDH1 peptide vaccine. The CDR3, as DNA: TGTGCCACCAGCGGGAGGTCGTACAATGAGCAGTTCTTC. Protein product: CATSGRSYNEQFF.